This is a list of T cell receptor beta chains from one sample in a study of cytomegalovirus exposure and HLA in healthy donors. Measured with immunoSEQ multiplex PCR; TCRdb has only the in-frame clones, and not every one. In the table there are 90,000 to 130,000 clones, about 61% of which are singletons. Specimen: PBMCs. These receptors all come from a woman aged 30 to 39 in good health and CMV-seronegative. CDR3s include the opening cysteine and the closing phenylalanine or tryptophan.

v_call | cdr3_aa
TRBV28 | CASSPRGLRDGKDTQYF
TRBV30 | CAWFGRGTDTQYF
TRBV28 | CASSIPGQWNTEAFF
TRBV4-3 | CASSQEPGTIGEAFF
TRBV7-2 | CASSLRGRDEQFF
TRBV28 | CASSLAEQGDQPQHF
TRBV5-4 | CASSTGTSGTGANVLTF
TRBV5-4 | CASSSTGAATNEKLFF
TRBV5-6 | CASSLGAGTLTDTQYF
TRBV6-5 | CATRQSGANVLTF
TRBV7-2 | CASSFLGGSETQYF
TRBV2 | CASRRSGEYQETQYF
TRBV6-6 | CASSYFRGNTEAFF
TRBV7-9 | CASSLVTELYYEQFF
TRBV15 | CATSRVTAGGPEEETQYF
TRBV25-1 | CASRGGNTEAFF
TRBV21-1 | CASSTEDTEAFF
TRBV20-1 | CSARESDEQFF
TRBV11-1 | CASTSRTSAYNEQFF
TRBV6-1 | CASSESETGSYEQYF
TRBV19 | CASSIDGLAGAVQYF
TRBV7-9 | CASSLGGGQGPEQYF
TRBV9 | CASSVDRGLNTEAFF
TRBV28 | CASSKAGGLEGGYTF
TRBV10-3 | CAISESRGPPGTEAFF
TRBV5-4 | CASSFGTSGSYNSPLHF
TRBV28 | CASRAGTGETDTQYF
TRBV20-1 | CSVLAGTQYF
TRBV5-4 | CASSWGQGGYGYTF
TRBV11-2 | CASSSLRGRNTEAFF
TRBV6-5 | CASSYSTGGDTEAFF
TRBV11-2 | CASSLGSHGSGELFF
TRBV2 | CASSPSGGAYGYTF
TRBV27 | CASSTGGTEAFF
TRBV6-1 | CASRAEGHSYEQYF
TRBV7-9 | CASSLASRVSGELFF
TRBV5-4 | CASSSGTGGYGYTF
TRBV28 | CASSPSTGGKETQYF
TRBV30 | CAWSVGAGSNQPQHF
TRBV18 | CASSNGPGSVYEQYF
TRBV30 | CAWSVQMNTEAFF
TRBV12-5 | CASGLVLTGVNTEAFF
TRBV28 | CASSYGTGFYGYTF
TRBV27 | CASRAAGGADTGELFF
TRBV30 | CAWSGLAGPGRMADNEQFF
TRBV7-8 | CASSLASGQYF
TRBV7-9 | CASSTTGGYDTEAFF